The 2 T cell receptor beta chains in this list originate from one sample, sequenced in a study of blood T cell repertoires in COVID-19 (dated by TCRdb to the early 2020s). Receptor libraries were prepared by the immunoSEQ multiplex PCR assay. TCRdb limited this immuneACCESS table to in-frame rearrangements with V and J called. A share of clones is missing; checked studies link under half to unresolved V genes, and the rest is unexplained. Present in this sample are 180,000 or so clones, about 90% of which were seen just once. Roughly 2.5% of the sample comes from the top ten. The material sequenced was peripheral blood. The source of these receptors is a man in his forties with active or convalescent COVID-19.

The chain links TRBV4-1 to TRBJ1-4; 9 nucleotides match TRBD1. Per germline, CDR1 MGHRA and CDR2 YSYEKL. J was trimmed by 2 bases and V by 0 bases; bases with no gene match: 13. CDR3 size: 20 residues. The CDR3 DNA sequence: TGCGCCAGCAGCCAAGATGGTGGGACAGGGTTAGGAGCGACTAATGAAAAACTGTTTTTT. It yields the protein CASSQDGGTGLGATNEKLFF.

The J gene is TRBJ1-2, the V gene TRBV6-1; the D gene is possibly TRBD1 (6 bases). This CDR3 has 13 residues. Trimming took off 2 bases at V and 8 bases at J, with 12 bases between the two ends. CDR1 and CDR2 (germline): MNHNS, SASEGT. CDR3 amino acids: CASSETDSMGYTF. In DNA, the CDR3 is TGTGCCAGCAGTGAAACGGACAGTATGGGCTACACCTTC.